This T cell receptor beta chain was identified in a study of Tregs in tolerant kidney transplant recipients. Mixed chimerism was transient after nonmyeloablative marrow transplants from related graft donors. Germline CDR1 reads SGHVS; CDR2 reads FNYEAQ. The V end lost 1 base, the J end lost 8 bases, and 14 bases lay between the germline ends. CDR3 size: 15 residues. Comments on this clone: Sequencing ends 3 residues short of the CDR3 end; the germline J gene provides the rest.

Assay: immunoSEQ multiplex PCR; the TCRdb copy retains only in-frame clones and omits some. Its clone listing holds 15,000 or so clones. The V call is TRBV7-6, the J call TRBJ1-4; unclear D gene. This receptor was identified in a human patient who received a combined kidney and bone marrow transplant. Some T cells could come from the graft donor. Source: CD8+ T cells from blood (PBMCs), taken 6 months after the transplant. CDR3 region: CASSLGGRGREKLFF. The CDR3 DNA, read in part, is TGTGCCAGCAGCTTAGGAGGTAGAGGGCGAGAAAAA.